These 27 T cell receptor beta chains came from one sample sequenced in a study of T cell responses to AZD1222 COVID-19 vaccine. Assay: immunoSEQ multiplex PCR; the TCRdb copy retains only in-frame clones and omits some. Among approximately 110,000 clones, roughly 90% were seen once, and the ten largest hold 1% to 1.5%. The sequenced sample was peripheral blood, obtained on day 0 of AZD1222 vaccination. The receptors come from an adult in good health.

This clone showed up just once. V gene TRBV7-2 combines with J gene TRBJ2-3, with TRBD1 as a possible D gene (6 bases). The germline V gene has CDR1 SGHTA and CDR2 FQGNSA. The CDR3 extends over 14 amino acids. The V and J ends lost 7 bases and 6 bases respectively, with 17 bases between them. The CDR3 protein is CASTEQGRPDTQYF. The CDR3 DNA is TGTGCCAGCACGGAACAGGGACGTCCGGATACGCAGTATTTT.

V usage is TRBV29-1 and J usage is TRBJ1-5; D uncertain. V gave up 4 bases and J gave up 9 bases, with 13 bases separating them. Germline-derived CDR1 and CDR2 are SQVTM and ANQGSEA. This CDR3 is 12 amino acids long. The CDR3 reads CSVGGGDRPQHF. DNA of the CDR3: TGCAGCGTTGGAGGCGGGGATCGGCCCCAGCATTTT.

The genes are TRBV20-1 and TRBJ2-1, with D unresolved. With 4 bases removed from V and 1 base from J, the gap between germline ends came to 2 bases. The germline V gene has CDR1 DFQATT and CDR2 SNEGSKA (reference sequence). This CDR3 comprises 11 residues. The CDR3 DNA sequence: TGCAGTGCTAAATCCTACAATGAGCAGTTCTTC. Its translation is CSAKSYNEQFF.

Comment on this clone: The sample holds other DNA sequences that translate to the same CDR3. J is TRBJ2-1 and V is TRBV2; D not resolved. The CDR3 spans 10 residues. V lost 4 bases, J lost 10 bases, and 5 bases lay in between. From germline, CDR1 is SNHLY and CDR2 FYNNEI. Here the CDR3 DNA reads TGTGCCAGCAGTGTGAGAGAGCAGTTCTTC. Its protein is CASSVREQFF.

V and J are TRBV24-1 and TRBJ2-1; D possibly corresponds to TRBD2 (6 bases). Germline CDR1 and CDR2: KGHDR and SFDVKD. This CDR3 is 14 amino acids long. V lost 4 bases to trimming and J lost 7 bases, with 13 bases between them. The CDR3 here is CATSDERTTNEQFF. CDR3 bases: TGTGCCACCAGTGACGAGCGGACTACTAATGAGCAGTTCTTC.

This clone was found once. This chain connects TRBV28 to TRBJ2-1; D is unresolved. The ends were cut back, 1 base at V and 4 bases at J, with 17 bases in the middle. Looked up from germline, CDR1 is MDHEN and CDR2 is SYDVKM. The CDR3 sequence is 17 residues long. The CDR3 nucleotides read TGTGCCAGCAGTTTATTGGTGTCGGACGAGATGTACAATGAGCAGTTCTTC. Protein: CASSLLVSDEMYNEQFF.

This chain uses TRBV7-2 with TRBJ2-2; D gene ambiguous. V was shortened by 1 base and J by 5 bases, with 5 bases between the two germline ends. Germline assignment: CDR1 SGHTA and CDR2 FQGNSA. This CDR3 region has 13 residues. This CDR3 is CASSLERTGELFF. DNA for the CDR3: TGTGCCAGCAGCTTAGAGAGGACCGGGGAGCTGTTTTTT.

J is TRBJ1-2 and V is TRBV19; TRBD1 agrees at 7 bases. The CDR3 contains 14 residues. Germline V gives CDR1 LNHDA, CDR2 SQIVND (reference sequence). The V gene end was trimmed by 8 bases and the J gene end by 8 bases; junction bases not matched to a gene: 14. CDR3 in amino acids: CASYLDATGVGYTF. Here the CDR3 DNA reads TGTGCCAGTTATCTCGACGCAACAGGGGTCGGCTACACCTTC. Looking up the rest from reference TRBV19 and TRBJ1-2 gives the full variable domain: DGGITQSPKYLFRKEGQNVTLSCEQNLNHDAMYWYRQDPGQGLRLIYYSQIVNDFQKGDIAEGYSVSREKKESFPLTVTSAQKNPTAFYLCASYLDATGVGYTFGSGTRLTVV.

This chain connects TRBV28 to TRBJ2-7, with 10 bases matching TRBD1. Per germline, CDR1 MDHEN and CDR2 SYDVKM. This CDR3 has 15 residues. After removal of 5 bases from V and 6 bases from J, the junction contained 10 bases not matched to a gene. CDR3 bases: TGTGCCAGCAGTCCTACCGGGACAGGGGTTATCGAGCAGTACTTC. Residues: CASSPTGTGVIEQYF.

The chain employs TRBV6-2 or TRBV6-3 and TRBJ2-1; no clear D gene. Germline-derived CDR1 and CDR2 are MNHEY and SVGEGT. The CDR3 totals 18 residues. V lost 0 bases and J lost 0, with 15 bases in between. Here the CDR3 reads CASSYSMVLQNSYNEQFF. The CDR3 DNA sequence: TGTGCCAGCAGTTACTCGATGGTGCTACAGAACTCCTACAATGAGCAGTTCTTC.

The rearrangement joins TRBV6-5 to TRBJ1-1, with D unresolved. CDR1 is MNHEY and CDR2 is SVGAGI in the germline V gene. The CDR3 totals 14 residues. Between the trimmed V and J ends, which lost 3 bases and 3 bases, there was a span of 11 bases. The CDR3 is CASSYEGVDTEAFF. In nucleotides, the CDR3 is TGTGCCAGCAGTTATGAGGGAGTTGACACTGAAGCTTTCTTT.

The CDR3 DNA sequence: TGTGCCAGCAGTTTAGAGCGGAGGGACAAAGAGACCCAGTACTTC. It yields the protein CASSLERRDKETQYF. The genes are TRBV28 and TRBJ2-5; D is perhaps TRBD1 or TRBD2 (6 bases each). The germline gives CDR1 MDHEN, CDR2 SYDVKM. CDR3 length: 15 amino acids. Trimming shortened V by 2 bases and J by 3 bases, and 13 bases separated the two germline ends.

V gene TRBV5-1 combines with J gene TRBJ1-2; perhaps TRBD1 as D (6 bases). Deletions cut 3 bases from V and 2 bases from J, with 14 bases between. CDR1 SGHRS and CDR2 YFSETQ come from the germline V gene. This CDR3 has 15 amino acids. CDR3 amino acids: CASSSPDRPNYGYTF. CDR3 bases: TGCGCCAGCAGCTCACCGGACAGACCCAACTATGGCTACACCTTC.

This chain links TRBV15 with TRBJ2-2; D remains ambiguous. V lost 3 bases to trimming and J lost 5 bases, with 7 bases between them. The length of the CDR3 is 13 residues. Germline-derived CDR1 and CDR2 are LNHNV and YYDKDF (reference sequence). The CDR3 protein is CATSRDGTGELFF. DNA of the CDR3: TGTGCCACCAGCAGGGACGGGACCGGGGAGCTGTTTTTT.

This rearrangement joins TRBV24-1 to TRBJ2-2; perhaps TRBD1 as D (5 bases). V was clipped by 4 bases and J by 3 bases, with 11 bases between them. The CDR3 contains 15 residues. Per the germline V gene, CDR1 is KGHDR and CDR2 is SFDVKD. The CDR3 region is CATSDPTGYTGELFF. CDR3 sequence (DNA): TGTGCCACCAGTGACCCTACAGGCTACACCGGGGAGCTGTTTTTT.

The chain recombines TRBV10-3 with TRBJ2-3; 7 positions match TRBD2. J lost 3 bases, V lost 6 bases, and 3 bases had no gene match. The CDR3 runs to 13 residues. Germline assignment: CDR1 ENHRY and CDR2 SYGVKD. The CDR3 bases are TGTGCCATCAGCCGGGGGGAGACAGATACGCAGTATTTT. Amino acids: CAISRGETDTQYF.

This sequence joins TRBV6-2 or TRBV6-3 and TRBJ2-3; the match to TRBD2 covers 11 bases. V dropped 0 bases and J dropped 5; count of bases not matched to a gene: 1. Germline CDR1 and CDR2: MNHEY and SVGEGT. This CDR3 has 15 residues. In nucleotides, the CDR3 is TGTGCCAGCAGTTACTCGCTAGCGGGGGGAGATACGCAGTATTTT. The encoded protein is CASSYSLAGGDTQYF.

The J gene is TRBJ2-7, the V gene TRBV6-2 or TRBV6-3; 9 bases align to TRBD1. J lost 4 bases, V lost 5 bases, and 6 bases had no gene match. This CDR3 region has 14 residues. Looked up from germline, CDR1 is MNHEY and CDR2 is SVGEGT. CDR3 nucleotides: TGTGCCAGCAGTCACCTGGGACAGGGTTACGAGCAGTACTTC. Amino acids: CASSHLGQGYEQYF.

This clone showed up just a few times. The V call is TRBV25-1, the J call TRBJ1-6; 7 bases map to TRBD1. The V segment lost 5 bases and the J segment 14 bases; nucleotides outside the gene matches: 21. There are 17 residues in the CDR3. Germline assignment: CDR1 MGHDK and CDR2 SYGVNS. The CDR3 nucleotides are TGTGCCAGCAGTATCCCCGGGCCCAGGGGGATAGGTCGGACCCTCCACTTT. Amino acids: CASSIPGPRGIGRTLHF.

Only a few counts were recorded for this clone. The V call is TRBV28, the J call TRBJ1-2; a possible D gene is TRBD1 (5 bases). This CDR3 is built from 13 residues. CDR1 is MDHEN and CDR2 is SYDVKM in the germline V gene. Trimming removed 7 bases from V and 4 bases from J, with 13 bases in between. In DNA form, the CDR3 reads TGTGCCAGCAACAGGACACCGCCCTATGGCTACACCTTC. As protein: CASNRTPPYGYTF.

The genes are TRBV6-5 and TRBJ2-1; D is uncertain. The germline V and J ends were trimmed by 6 bases and 3 bases, with 12 bases remaining between them. The CDR3 has 14 residues. CDR1 is MNHEY and CDR2 is SVGAGI in the germline V gene. The CDR3, as DNA: TGTGCCAGCAGCAAGACTGAATACTACAATGAGCAGTTCTTC. This encodes CASSKTEYYNEQFF.

The gene calls are TRBV9 and TRBJ1-2; TRBD1 matches at 7 bases. The CDR3 totals 14 residues. Germline trimming cut 4 bases from V and 2 bases from J; bases unmatched to any gene: 5. Germline CDR1 reads SGDLS; CDR2 reads YYNGEE. The DNA of the CDR3 is TGTGCCAGCAGCTTGACAGGGAGGAACTATGGCTACACCTTC. This sequence encodes CASSLTGRNYGYTF.

V gene TRBV7-3 combines with J gene TRBJ2-1; D is undetermined. This CDR3 has 12 amino acids. Germline V lookup: CDR1 SGHTA, CDR2 FQGTGA. V dropped 4 bases and J dropped 8 bases, with 9 bases sitting between them. The CDR3 protein is CASSSISDEQFF. The CDR3 nucleotides read TGTGCCAGCAGCTCGATCTCGGATGAGCAGTTCTTC.

This sequence joins TRBV5-1 and TRBJ1-3; D is unclear. V dropped 4 bases and J dropped 0 bases, with 11 bases sitting between them. This CDR3 contains 15 residues. The V gene's germline CDR1 is SGHRS and CDR2 YFSETQ. DNA of the CDR3: TGCGCCAGCAGCCCTTCGACTTACTCTGGAAACACCATATATTTT. Its protein is CASSPSTYSGNTIYF.

This clone came up a few times. The V call is TRBV4-2, the J call TRBJ2-1, with unresolved D. This CDR3 spans 12 amino acids. V was shortened by 0 bases and J by 9 bases, with 6 bases between the two germline ends. Germline V gene sequence: CDR1 LGHNA, CDR2 YNFKEQ. CDR3 sequence reads: CASSQDQAEQFF. DNA for the CDR3: TGTGCCAGCAGCCAAGATCAGGCTGAGCAGTTCTTC.

The rearrangement links TRBV19 to TRBJ1-6; D call uncertain. The CDR3 totals 15 residues. Germline V gene sequence: CDR1 LNHDA, CDR2 SQIVND (reference sequence). V shed 5 bases and J shed 5 bases, with 13 bases lying between them. The CDR3 DNA follows: TGTGCCAGTAGTCGCGGCGGTCAGCATAATTCACCCCTCCACTTT. Translation: CASSRGGQHNSPLHF. The complete variable domain, with remaining parts taken from reference TRBV19 and TRBJ1-6, reads DGGITQSPKYLFRKEGQNVTLSCEQNLNHDAMYWYRQDPGQGLRLIYYSQIVNDFQKGDIAEGYSVSREKKESFPLTVTSAQKNPTAFYLCASSRGGQHNSPLHFGNGTRLTVT.

This clone was picked up one time. This chain links TRBV7-9 with TRBJ1-1; tentative D call: TRBD1 (6 bases). The CDR3 is made up of 16 amino acids. The germline gives CDR1 SEHNR, CDR2 FQNEAQ (reference sequence). V was pared by 5 bases and J by 1 base, with 17 bases between. The CDR3 region has the DNA TGTGCCAGCAGCCCTACCAGGACAGAAGCGAACACTGAAGCTTTCTTT. It is translated as CASSPTRTEANTEAFF.